Sequencing of this T cell receptor (beta chain) was carried out in a study of T cell repertoires in cytomegalovirus infection. Study information: Recently identified HLA-C-restricted CMV epitopes were among the peptides used.

With regard to this clonotype: The antigen remains unidentified.

TCRdb analysed the reads with MiXCR anew, one entry per CDR3 protein. The sample consists of just under 500,000 distinct CDR3 sequences, about 33% of them appearing once. Material: cultured PBMCs, obtained from culture after CMV antigen stimulation. The TCR originated in a human donor in good health (CMV status not recorded). Some clones in this sample may be carry-over from other donors' samples.

In DNA, the CDR3 is TGTGCCAGCAGCTTAGACGAGGGCGGGAGGCCACCCTACGAGCAGTACTTC. This gives the protein CASSLDEGGRPPYEQYF. The chain couples TRBV7-2 to TRBJ2-7; 8 bases fit TRBD2. The CDR3 contains 17 residues. Germline V gives CDR1 SGHTA, CDR2 FQGNSA. The V and J ends lost 1 base and 2 bases, in that order; junction bases with no gene match: 10.